This TCR beta chain derives from a study of T cell repertoires in cytomegalovirus infection (dated by TCRdb to the late 2010s). For context, the study as a whole: Recently identified HLA-C-restricted CMV epitopes, whose presentation resists viral immunomodulation, were targeted by peptide stimulations together with well-studied HLA-B-restricted epitopes. Because public TCR beta signatures pointed to carriage of CMV infection together with the matching HLA type, the HLA type of each donor mattered for the analysis. General findings and caveats noted by the study authors: In the ex vivo response, HLA-C-restricted CMV-specific TCR beta clonotypes were dominant, and in two of eight donors the single most frequent clonotype came from this HLA-C-restricted group. In both this cohort and an independent cohort of over 350 donors, the cumulative frequency of public TCR beta family members distinguished carriers of CMV infection plus the relevant HLA type.

This clonotype was counted between two and nine times. The specificity of this receptor is unknown. Per-nucleotide qualities are absent, and no much larger clonotype sits a single base away. The label giving this sample's treatment or condition can be read as: in vitro stimulation with specific CMV peptide epitopes to enrich CMV-specific T cells. Sequenced using an Illumina HiSeq 1500. TCRdb reanalyzed the raw reads on its own, using fastp at Q25 for trimming and MiXCR for clone calling, and kept in-frame beta chains. Rows are combined by CDR3 protein, so each entry shows the most common genes and DNA. The sample includes just over 450,000 distinct CDR3 sequences, with about 39% observed a single time. The ten largest clones represent around 45% of the sample. The sample in question was cultured PBMCs, obtained from culture after CMV antigen stimulation. The source is a human donor in good health (CMV status not recorded). Some clones in this sample may be carry-over from other donors' samples.

The nucleotide sequence is TGTGCCAGTACCCGGAGGGGCTCCTATAATTCACCCCTCCACTTT. Its protein is CASTRRGSYNSPLHF. The receptor chain draws on TRBV19 and TRBJ1-6; D gene: possibly TRBD1, on 5 matching bases. Trimming takes 7 bases from V and 0 bases from J, and the germline ends sit 10 bases apart. From the germline V gene (reference sequence), CDR1 is LNHDA and CDR2 is SQIVND. Reading from cysteine to phenylalanine, the CDR3 counts 15 amino acids. Here the CDR3 DNA is all that survives: 45 bases in frame from base 1.